The 31 T cell receptor beta chains listed next were all sequenced from one sample in a study of blood T cell repertoires in COVID-19. Sequencing used immunoSEQ multiplex PCR; TCRdb keeps in-frame clones, though not all of them. This table has 140,000 to 150,000 clones, roughly 85% appearing once. What was sequenced was PBMCs or T cells enriched from blood (not recorded which). The receptors were sampled from a man aged 50 to 59 who had recovered from COVID-19.

The chain uses TRBV27 and TRBJ2-5; 9 bases match TRBD2. Germline V gene data show CDR1 as MNHEY and CDR2 as SMNVEV (reference sequence). The ends lost 4 bases at V and 4 bases at J; junction bases unmatched: 10. This CDR3 has 16 residues. CDR3 nucleotides: TGTGCCAGCAGTTCATATAGCGCGGGAGGGTCAGAGACCCAGTACTTC. Its translation is CASSSYSAGGSETQYF.

The V call is TRBV30, the J call TRBJ2-5, with 11 bases identical to TRBD2. The CDR3 runs 14 residues. Germline loops: CDR1 GTSNPN, CDR2 SVGIG (reference sequence). The junction had 5 bases not matched to a gene; V was cut back by 7 bases and J by 1 base. The CDR3 coding sequence is TGTGCCTCTACCGGGACTAGCGGCCAAGAGACCCAGTACTTC. Protein product: CASTGTSGQETQYF.

The J gene is TRBJ2-4, the V gene TRBV2, with D hard to call. The CDR3 has 11 amino acids. V lost 2 bases and J lost 7, with 3 bases in between. Germline CDR1 SNHLY, CDR2 FYNNEI. Here the CDR3 reads CASSELNIQYF. CDR3 DNA sequence: TGTGCCAGCAGTGAACTTAACATTCAGTACTTC.

The gene calls are TRBV18 and TRBJ1-1; a possible D gene is TRBD1 (5 bases). The CDR3 covers 14 residues. The germline V and J ends were trimmed by 0 bases and 3 bases, with 8 bases remaining between them. CDR1 KGHSH and CDR2 LQKENI come from the germline V gene. CDR3 DNA: TGTGCCAGCTCACCACCGGCAGGGTACACTGAAGCTTTCTTT. Protein product: CASSPPAGYTEAFF.

The chain combines TRBV13 with TRBJ2-7; 8 nucleotides line up with TRBD1. Germline CDR1 reads PRHDT; CDR2 reads FYEKMQ (reference sequence). J gave up 3 bases and V 7 bases, and 2 bases lay outside the gene matches. The length of the CDR3 is 12 residues. CDR3 coding DNA: TGTGCCAGCACGACAGGGGACTACGAGCAGTACTTC. It is translated as CASTTGDYEQYF. The complete variable domain, with remaining parts taken from reference TRBV13 and TRBJ2-7, reads AAGVIQSPRHLIKEKRETATLKCYPIPRHDTVYWYQQGPGQDPQFLISFYEKMQSDKGSIPDRFSAQQFSDYHSELNMSSLELGDSALYFCASTTGDYEQYFGPGTRLTVT.

This chain connects TRBV7-2 to TRBJ2-3; D remains unclear. Looked up from germline, CDR1 is SGHTA and CDR2 is FQGNSA. Deletions cut 5 bases from V and 6 bases from J, with 9 bases between. The CDR3 is 12 amino acids. The CDR3 protein is CASSNNYDTQYF. The CDR3 region has the DNA TGTGCCAGCAGCAATAATTATGATACGCAGTATTTT.

This clone was detected once. The gene calls are TRBV5-6 and TRBJ2-5, with 8 bases identical to TRBD2. The CDR3 sequence is 17 residues long. From germline, CDR1 is SGHDT and CDR2 YYEEEE. V lost 4 bases, J lost 0 bases, and 11 bases stayed unmatched. The CDR3 is CASSQAWRGAYQETQYF. The CDR3 region has the DNA TGTGCCAGCAGCCAGGCTTGGCGGGGGGCATACCAAGAGACCCAGTACTTC. Full variable domain (remainder filled in from reference TRBV5-6 and TRBJ2-5): DAGVTQSPTHLIKTRGQQVTLRCSPKSGHDTVSWYQQALGQGPQFIFQYYEEEERQRGNFPDRFSGHQFPNYSSELNVNALLLGDSALYLCASSQAWRGAYQETQYFGPGTRLLVL.

This clone was recorded once. J is TRBJ1-5 and V is TRBV30, with D possibly TRBD1 on 5 matching bases. CDR1 is GTSNPN, CDR2 SVGIG, per germline (reference sequence). V gave up 5 bases and J gave up 9 bases, with 11 bases separating them. The CDR3 is 11 residues long. The CDR3 loop is CAWGLGGPQHF. The CDR3 nucleotides are TGTGCCTGGGGTCTCGGGGGGCCCCAGCATTTT.

V gene TRBV15 combines with J gene TRBJ2-7; 8 bases align to TRBD2. Germline loops: CDR1 LNHNV, CDR2 YYDKDF (reference sequence). The V segment lost 1 base and the J segment 4 bases; nucleotides outside the gene matches: 12. CDR3 length equals 17 residues. The CDR3 DNA is TGTGCCACCAGCAGAGTATCCAGCGGGAGTCGCGGGTACGAGCAGTACTTC. Its protein is CATSRVSSGSRGYEQYF.

The J gene is TRBJ1-4, the V gene TRBV2; 7 positions agree with TRBD1. Losses at the gene ends were 4 bases for V and 4 bases for J; bases not matched to a gene: 3. Germline V CDR1 and CDR2: SNHLY, FYNNEI. CDR3 size: 14 residues. The CDR3 nucleotides are TGTGCCAGCAGTGGACAGGGCGGTAATGAAAAACTGTTTTTT. Protein: CASSGQGGNEKLFF.

The chain uses TRBV11-2 and TRBJ2-7, with TRBD1 identical over 10 bases. The CDR3 is made up of 13 amino acids. The V gene end was trimmed by 3 bases and the J gene end by 4 bases; junction bases not matched to a gene: 0. CDR1 SGHAT and CDR2 FQNNGV come from the germline V gene. For the CDR3, the DNA is TGTGCCAGCAGCTTGGACAGGGGGTACGAGCAGTACTTC. As protein: CASSLDRGYEQYF.

The V gene is TRBV18, the J gene TRBJ1-2, with TRBD1 identical over 7 bases. The junction had 8 bases not matched to a gene; V was cut back by 5 bases and J by 5 bases. The CDR3 spans 14 residues. Germline-derived CDR1 and CDR2 are KGHSH and LQKENI. The CDR3 loop is CASSGDSLLYGYTF. The CDR3 DNA reads as TGTGCCAGCTCAGGGGACAGTCTTCTGTATGGCTACACCTTC.

The genes are TRBV7-2 and TRBJ2-2; D is possibly TRBD2 (5 bases). With 2 bases removed from V and 3 bases from J, the gap between germline ends came to 16 bases. The CDR3 extends over 17 amino acids. Germline CDR1 is SGHTA and CDR2 is FQGNSA. In nucleotides, the CDR3 is TGTGCCAGCAGCTTACGTTGGGGAGAAAGTTACACCGGGGAGCTGTTTTTT. It is translated as CASSLRWGESYTGELFF.

V usage is TRBV5-1 and J usage is TRBJ2-2; D is unclear. Germline V gene data show CDR1 as SGHRS and CDR2 as YFSETQ. The CDR3 has 15 amino acids. Trimming shortened V by 2 bases and J by 0 bases, and 8 bases separated the two germline ends. CDR3 amino acids: CASSFRETNTGELFF. The CDR3 DNA is TGCGCCAGCAGCTTTAGAGAAACGAACACCGGGGAGCTGTTTTTT.

The chain links TRBV2 to TRBJ2-7; D gene ambiguous. Trimming shortened V by 6 bases and J by 0 bases, and 12 bases separated the two germline ends. CDR3 length: 14 amino acids. Germline V lookup: CDR1 SNHLY, CDR2 FYNNEI. The CDR3 loop is CASSTNPGSYEQYF. The CDR3 nucleotides read TGTGCCAGCAGCACTAACCCTGGCTCCTACGAGCAGTACTTC. Based on the CDR3 plus reference TRBV2 and TRBJ2-7, the full variable domain is EPEVTQTPSHQVTQMGQEVILRCVPISNHLYFYWYRQILGQKVEFLVSFYNNEISEKSEIFDDQFSVERPDGSNFTLKIRSTKLEDSAMYFCASSTNPGSYEQYFGPGTRLTVT.

The chain carries TRBV2 and TRBJ1-2; weak D call: TRBD1 (6 bases). The CDR3 totals 14 residues. Germline CDR1 reads SNHLY; CDR2 reads FYNNEI. V gave up 8 bases and J gave up 3 bases, with 16 bases separating them. CDR3 region: CASDGTTGDYGYTF. CDR3 DNA sequence: TGTGCCAGCGACGGGACAACCGGGGACTATGGCTACACCTTC.

This clone was seen once. The chain couples TRBV5-1 to TRBJ2-5; the D gene is possibly TRBD2 (6 bases). Germline V gene lookup returns CDR1 SGHRS and CDR2 YFSETQ. Trimming removed 4 bases at V and 4 bases at J, with 26 bases between. This CDR3 has 18 amino acids. The CDR3 DNA is TGCGCCAGCAGCGATCCGGGACTTTCCAGGACGAGGGGAGAGACCCAGTACTTC. It translates to CASSDPGLSRTRGETQYF.

The CDR3 protein is CASSSSGTGGRNTIYF. CDR3 in DNA: TGTGCCAGCAGTTCCTCCGGGACAGGAGGGCGAAACACCATATATTTT. The rearrangement links TRBV6-5 to TRBJ1-3; 8 bases are shared with TRBD1. Per germline, CDR1 MNHEY and CDR2 SVGAGI. The length of the CDR3 is 16 residues. After removal of 4 bases from V and 5 bases from J, the junction contained 10 bases not matched to a gene.

The chain recombines TRBV11-3 with TRBJ1-1; 7 bases are shared with TRBD1. The CDR3 has 14 amino acids. Germline V CDR1 and CDR2: SGHNT, YENEEA. V shed 3 bases and J 4 bases; nucleotides not matched to a gene: 5. CDR3 DNA sequence: TGTGCCAGCAGCTTGACAGGGTCGAGCACTGAAGCTTTCTTT. As protein: CASSLTGSSTEAFF.

This clone showed up just once. The V gene is TRBV30, the J gene TRBJ2-5, with TRBD2 matching 13 bases. Germline V gene sequence: CDR1 GTSNPN, CDR2 SVGIG (reference sequence). This CDR3 spans 17 amino acids. Losses at the gene ends were 0 bases for V and 1 base for J; bases not matched to a gene: 5. This CDR3 reads CAWSVRRTSGGQETQYF. As DNA, the CDR3 is TGTGCCTGGAGTGTACGGAGGACTAGCGGGGGCCAAGAGACCCAGTACTTC.

This sequence joins TRBV2 and TRBJ1-5, with 8 bases aligning to TRBD1. The V segment lost 5 bases and the J segment 4 bases; nucleotides outside the gene matches: 4. The germline V gene has CDR1 SNHLY and CDR2 FYNNEI. This CDR3 has 14 amino acids. Here the CDR3 reads CASSSTGGNQPQHF. DNA of the CDR3: TGTGCCAGCAGTTCAACAGGGGGAAATCAGCCCCAGCATTTT. Supplemented by reference TRBV2 and TRBJ1-5, the full variable domain reads EPEVTQTPSHQVTQMGQEVILRCVPISNHLYFYWYRQILGQKVEFLVSFYNNEISEKSEIFDDQFSVERPDGSNFTLKIRSTKLEDSAMYFCASSSTGGNQPQHFGDGTRLSIL.

This chain joins TRBV2 and TRBJ2-5; 9 positions agree with TRBD2. The CDR3 runs 16 residues. V gave up 5 bases and J gave up 5 bases; unmatched junction bases: 12. Germline V gene lookup returns CDR1 SNHLY and CDR2 FYNNEI. The CDR3 loop is CASSSLGGAGGETQYF. DNA for the CDR3: TGTGCCAGCAGTTCGTTAGGGGGCGCGGGAGGGGAGACCCAGTACTTC.

This rearrangement joins TRBV27 to TRBJ2-3, with D tentatively TRBD2 (6 bases). Germline V gives CDR1 MNHEY, CDR2 SMNVEV (reference sequence). V gave up 6 bases and J gave up 1 base, with 14 bases separating them. This CDR3 region has 15 residues. CDR3 sequence reads: CASSFLRRGTDTQYF. Written as DNA, the CDR3 is TGTGCCAGCAGCTTCCTCAGGAGGGGCACAGATACGCAGTATTTT.

This clone appeared a few times. CDR3 coding DNA: TGTGCCAGCAGCCCACAGGTGAATCAGCCCCAGCATTTT. Translation gives CASSPQVNQPQHF. The chain uses TRBV7-9 and TRBJ1-5, with D possibly being TRBD1 (5 bases). V shed 5 bases and J shed 4 bases, with 9 bases lying between them. The CDR3 totals 13 residues. Germline loops: CDR1 SEHNR, CDR2 FQNEAQ (reference sequence).

This sequence joins TRBV3-1 (or the pseudogene TRBV3-2) and TRBJ2-3; 8 bases map to TRBD2. Germline lookup yields CDR1 LGHDT and CDR2 YNNKEL (reference sequence). Trimming at V came to 0 bases and at J to 8 bases, leaving 7 bases not matched to a gene. This CDR3 region has 15 residues. The CDR3 spells CASSQDTTSGGTQYF. DNA for the CDR3: TGTGCCAGCAGCCAAGATACGACCAGCGGGGGTACGCAGTATTTT.

This clone was found a few times. The V and J genes are TRBV5-1 and TRBJ1-6; the match to TRBD1 covers 7 bases. J gave up 7 bases and V 2 bases, and 3 bases lay outside the gene matches. This CDR3 contains 14 residues. Looked up from germline, CDR1 is SGHRS and CDR2 is YFSETQ. DNA of the CDR3: TGCGCCAGCAGCTTTGACAGGGCCAATTCACCCCTCCACTTT. Translating gives CASSFDRANSPLHF.

The gene calls are TRBV7-3 and TRBJ1-1; maybe TRBD1 (6 bases). This CDR3 spans 14 amino acids. Germline values: CDR1 SGHTA, CDR2 FQGTGA. The V gene lost 4 bases and the J gene lost 0 bases, with 9 bases spanning the gap. In nucleotides, the CDR3 is TGTGCCAGCAGCTCCGGGACATTGAACACTGAAGCTTTCTTT. Translated, it gives CASSSGTLNTEAFF.

This rearrangement joins TRBV28 to TRBJ1-1, with 7 bases matching TRBD1. There are 14 residues in the CDR3. Losses at the gene ends were 10 bases for V and 3 bases for J; bases not matched to a gene: 11. In germline, CDR1 is MDHEN, CDR2 SYDVKM. The CDR3 loop is CATRERQGYTEAFF. CDR3 DNA: TGTGCCACCCGGGAGAGACAGGGTTACACTGAAGCTTTCTTT. Filled out from reference TRBV28 and TRBJ1-1, the complete variable domain reads DVKVTQSSRYLVKRTGEKVFLECVQDMDHENMFWYRQDPGLGLRLIYFSYDVKMKEKGDIPEGYSVSREKKERFSLILESASTNQTSMYLCATRERQGYTEAFFGQGTRLTVV.

V usage is TRBV6-5 and J usage is TRBJ2-6, with D tentatively TRBD1 (5 bases). The length of the CDR3 is 13 residues. Germline V gene sequence: CDR1 MNHEY, CDR2 SVGAGI. Trimming stripped 10 bases from V and 4 bases from J, with 11 bases between. The CDR3 region is CAISGSGANVLTF. The CDR3 DNA reads TGTGCCATTTCAGGGTCGGGGGCCAACGTCCTGACTTTC.

The J gene is TRBJ1-5, the V gene TRBV6-5; 8 bases agree with TRBD1. Germline CDR1 MNHEY, CDR2 SVGAGI. Trimming cost V 6 bases and J 12 bases; bases outside gene matches: 7. The CDR3 is 12 residues long. As DNA, the CDR3 is TGTGCCAGCAGGGACAGGGCCACGAACCAGCATTTT. Translated: CASRDRATNQHF.

The chain combines TRBV5-6 with TRBJ2-3, with D perhaps TRBD2 (6 bases). Germline values: CDR1 SGHDT, CDR2 YYEEEE. V lost 4 bases and J lost 2, with 14 bases in between. This CDR3 has 15 amino acids. The DNA for the CDR3 is TGTGCCAGCAGCCAGGCGGGGACCTACACAGATACGCAGTATTTT. As protein: CASSQAGTYTDTQYF.